Each of the 5 T cell receptor beta chains below was sequenced from the same sample in a study of cytomegalovirus exposure and HLA in healthy donors. PCR used 60 Vbeta primers and 13 Jbeta primers. Sequenced by immunoSEQ multiplex PCR; TCRdb stores in-frame clones only, minus some. The repertoire includes about 160,000 clones, 81% of them detected once, and under 15% sits in the top ten. The sample taken for sequencing was PBMCs. The receptors come from a woman aged 50 to 65 in good health and CMV-seronegative.

The V gene is TRBV9, the J gene TRBJ1-1; possibly TRBD1 for D (6 bases). Germline V CDR1 and CDR2: SGDLS, YYNGEE. Trimming stripped 4 bases from V and 3 bases from J, with 13 bases between. CDR3 length: 14 residues. Here the CDR3 reads CASSTSDSHTEAFF. As DNA, the CDR3 is TGTGCCAGCAGCACCTCGGACAGCCACACTGAAGCTTTCTTT.

The V and J genes are TRBV5-6 and TRBJ2-7; the D is unclear. This CDR3 is built from 14 residues. The germline V gene encodes CDR1 SGHDT and CDR2 YYEEEE. The germline V and J ends were trimmed by 2 bases and 2 bases, with 11 bases remaining between them. Written as DNA, the CDR3 is TGTGCCAGCAGCTTAAAACTCCGGGCCTACGAGCAGTACTTC. Its protein product is CASSLKLRAYEQYF. Complete variable domain (other parts from reference TRBV5-6 and TRBJ2-7): DAGVTQSPTHLIKTRGQQVTLRCSPKSGHDTVSWYQQALGQGPQFIFQYYEEEERQRGNFPDRFSGHQFPNYSSELNVNALLLGDSALYLCASSLKLRAYEQYFGPGTRLTVT.

The chain recombines TRBV15 with TRBJ1-5; 8 bases are a match to TRBD1. CDR1 is LNHNV and CDR2 is YYDKDF in the germline V gene (reference sequence). This CDR3 has 16 amino acids. V dropped 1 base and J dropped 3; count of bases not matched to a gene: 5. The CDR3 DNA sequence: TGTGCCACCAGCAGAGGCGGGACAGGCCCCAATCAGCCCCAGCATTTT. The encoded protein is CATSRGGTGPNQPQHF.

The chain has TRBV21-1 and TRBJ1-1; the DNA was not used to check the table's D call, TRBD1. TRBV21-1 is a pseudogene segment. CDR3 length: 15 amino acids. The CDR3 DNA sequence: TGTGCCAGCAGCAGTCCGGGACAGAGCAACACTGAAGCTTTCTTT. Its protein is CASSSPGQSNTEAFF.

The gene calls are TRBV29-1 and TRBJ2-5, with 8 bases fitting TRBD1. Losses at the gene ends were 8 bases for V and 4 bases for J; bases not matched to a gene: 9. Germline V gene sequence: CDR1 SQVTM, CDR2 ANQGSEA. CDR3 length equals 13 residues. Here the CDR3 reads CSSGQGNGETQYF. CDR3 nucleotides: TGCAGCAGCGGACAGGGTAATGGAGAGACCCAGTACTTC.